This T cell receptor (beta chain) was documented in a study of shared clonotypes between healthy human individuals. Study findings and constraints: What rarefaction showed was incomplete sorted-subset sequencing despite large depth. Naive subsets usually exceeded memory subsets in estimated richness.

The CDR3 loop spans 13 amino acids. Looked up from germline, CDR1 is MNHNS and CDR2 is SASEGT. Deletions cut 4 bases from V and 4 bases from J, with 10 bases between. This clone was observed a few times. Its antigen is undetermined. Assay: immunoSEQ multiplex PCR; the TCRdb copy retains only in-frame clones and omits some. The sample shows over a million clones, around 78% of them seen only once. The chain joins TRBV6-1 to TRBJ1-1; no firm D call. The TCR was taken from a man between 18 and 29 years old in good health. Some clones in this sample may be carry-over from other donors' samples. The sample was memory CD4+ T cells from PBMCs. The subset: CD45RA-negative fraction. CDR3 bases: TGTGCCAGCAGTGCCTCGGGCAGCACTGAAGCTTTCTTT. Protein product: CASSASGSTEAFF.